This T cell receptor (beta chain) was retrieved from a study of blood T cells in healthy people across ages. Germline V gene sequence: CDR1 LNHNV, CDR2 YYDKDF (reference sequence). Trimming at V came to 2 bases and at J to 8 bases, leaving 19 bases not matched to a gene. This CDR3 region has 19 residues. Donors ranged from roughly 6 to 90 years old and were healthy Caucasians in Russia. Per-sample PBMC isolation yielded at least 7 million cells. Together with a sample-barcoded 5' primer, a J-beta primer mix was included in a second PCR lasting about 7 to 12 cycles. TCRdb re-called the 5' RACE reads with MiXCR, one entry per CDR3 protein. The sample lists approximately 800,000 distinct CDR3 sequences, approximately 60% occurring once.

V gene TRBV15 combines with J gene TRBJ2-1, with 9 bases matching TRBD1. The sequence was collected from a man between 40 and 49 years old in good health. Source material: blood. The CDR3 DNA is TGTGCCACCAGCAGATTCGGTCCGGGGGCTACAGGGGGCCTAGATGAGCAGTTCTTC. This codes for CATSRFGPGATGGLDEQFF.